This TCR beta chain stems from a study of CD8 T cells in Susac syndrome. Across the study: Patients with Susac syndrome were therapy-naive, on corticosteroids, or on intravenous immunoglobulin alone at blood draw.

CDR1 and CDR2 (germline): SNHLY, FYNNEI. This CDR3 has 12 amino acids. V was shortened by 6 bases and J by 9 bases, with 12 bases between the two germline ends. An amount of RNA that ranged from roughly 0.45 to 1 ug was reverse transcribed with random hexamers. TCRdb reprocessed the immunoSEQ multiplex PCR reads via MiXCR and lists one record per CDR3 protein. The sample holds roughly 250,000 distinct CDR3 sequences; 96% are singletons and the top ten take less than 0.11%. Negative isolation yielded CD4+ and CD8+ T cells, and FACS enriched TEMRA cells. Sequenced sample: CD4+ T cells from PBMCs. The rearrangement uses TRBV2 and TRBJ1-5; D is unresolved. The clonotype comes from a human donor with Susac syndrome. CDR3 sequence: CASRATARPQHF. In nucleotides, the CDR3 is TGTGCCAGCAGAGCCACGGCCCGGCCCCAGCATTTT.